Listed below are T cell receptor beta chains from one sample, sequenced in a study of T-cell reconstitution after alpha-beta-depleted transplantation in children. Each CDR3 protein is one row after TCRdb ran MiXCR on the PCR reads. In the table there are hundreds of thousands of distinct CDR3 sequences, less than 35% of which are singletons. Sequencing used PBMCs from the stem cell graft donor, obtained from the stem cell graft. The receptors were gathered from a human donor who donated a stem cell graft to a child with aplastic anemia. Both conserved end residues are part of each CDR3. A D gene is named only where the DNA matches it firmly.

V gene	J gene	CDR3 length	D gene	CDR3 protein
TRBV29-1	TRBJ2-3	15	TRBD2	CSVVGTSGSTDTQYF
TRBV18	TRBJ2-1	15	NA	CASSPRSSSYNEQFF
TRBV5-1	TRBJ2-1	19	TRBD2	CASSLMGLAGASSYNEQFF
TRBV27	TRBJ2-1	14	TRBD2	CASSGAGIYNEQFF
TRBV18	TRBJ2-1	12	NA	CASSRPEGLEFF
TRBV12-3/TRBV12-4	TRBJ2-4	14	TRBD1	CASSWAGGKNIQYF
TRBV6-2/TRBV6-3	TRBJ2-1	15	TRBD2	CASSYGAGVSNEQFF
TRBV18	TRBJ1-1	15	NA	CASSPNNAGTTEAFF
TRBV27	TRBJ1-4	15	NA	CASTARGGMREKLFF
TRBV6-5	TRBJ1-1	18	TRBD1	CASSSDGTGEIKNTEAFF
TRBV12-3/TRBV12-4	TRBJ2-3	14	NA	CASSRIGSPDTQYF
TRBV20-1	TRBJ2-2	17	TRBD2	CCASSFLAGGRTGELFF
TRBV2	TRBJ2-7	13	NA	CASPGRSGYEQYF
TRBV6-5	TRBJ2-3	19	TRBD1	CASKLGQGFGTERADTQYF
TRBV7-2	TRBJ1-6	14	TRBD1	CASSATGWNSPLHF
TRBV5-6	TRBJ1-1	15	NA	CASSSRVGLNTEAFF
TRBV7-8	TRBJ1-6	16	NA	CASSLGTALGGSPLHF
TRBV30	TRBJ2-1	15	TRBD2	CAWRYAGGPGNEQFF
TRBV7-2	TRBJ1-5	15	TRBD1	CASSLGGTGRQPQHF
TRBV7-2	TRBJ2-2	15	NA	CASSLAQLGPGELFF
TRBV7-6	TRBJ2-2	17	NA	CASRAVAGKSNTGELFF
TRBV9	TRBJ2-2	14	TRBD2	CASSNSGKDGELFF
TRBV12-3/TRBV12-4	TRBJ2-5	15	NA	CASSQHGGEKETQYF
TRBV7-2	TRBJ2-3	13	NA	CASRSPNADTQYF
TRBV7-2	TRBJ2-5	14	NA	CASSFDRFQETQYF